Sequencing of this T cell receptor (beta chain) was carried out in a study of CD8 T cells in ankylosing spondylitis. This clonotype was seen only a few times. Its antigen is undetermined. Molecular-barcoded quantitative 5'-RACE produced these TCR beta libraries. Each CDR3 protein is one row after TCRdb ran MiXCR on the 5' RACE reads. The table lists about 480,000 distinct CDR3 sequences, 15% to 20% of them singletons. The germline gives CDR1 MNHEY, CDR2 SVGAGI. The V gene end was trimmed by 0 bases and the J gene end by 0 bases; junction bases not matched to a gene: 3. The CDR3 length is 16 residues. Study-level points and caveats: Made up of under ten highly homologous variants, a TCR beta motif appeared characteristic of ankylosing spondylitis blood. Matched ankylosing spondylitis synovial fluid reportedly showed significant enrichment of disease-linked clones. With a CD8+ phenotype, disease-linked clones were relatively rare in peripheral blood. Certain motif variants had earlier appeared in reactive arthritis synovial fluid and blood.

The sequenced material came from blood, either unsorted or a sorted T cell fraction (not recorded which). The rearrangement uses TRBV6-5 and TRBJ2-3; 7 bases fit TRBD2. This receptor was obtained from a male donor with ankylosing spondylitis. The CDR3 DNA sequence: TGTGCCAGCAGTTACTCGATCGGGGGGAGCACAGATACGCAGTATTTT. It codes for CASSYSIGGSTDTQYF.